The 20 T cell receptor beta chains below were found in one sample sequenced in a study of vaccination and CD4 T cells after COVID-19. The Oncomine TCR Beta short-read assay was applied to DNA of cultured CD4+ T cells. TCRdb fed the PCR reads into MiXCR, producing one record per CDR3 protein. Of over 15,000 distinct CDR3 sequences in the sample, 80% were seen once. These receptors' antigens are unknown. As to treatment: roughly nine-day PBMC culture with coronavirus spike peptide pools or control peptides (ViraFEST assay). The material sequenced was CD4+ T cells from blood, cultured in vitro, taken after SARS-CoV-2 vaccination. These receptors were obtained from a human donor who received a COVID-19 vaccine.

This rearrangement joins TRBV2 to TRBJ2-7; D might be TRBD2 (5 bases). From germline, CDR1 is SNHLY and CDR2 FYNNEI. The V gene lost 3 bases and the J gene lost 7 bases, with 19 bases spanning the gap. CDR3 length: 15 amino acids. The CDR3 loop reads CASSEYSRVPEEQYF. CDR3 bases: TGTGCCAGCAGTGAGTATTCGCGGGTCCCGGAGGAGCAGTACTTC.

V and J are TRBV6-1 and TRBJ2-1, with 15 bases aligning to TRBD2. Germline CDR1 is MNHNS and CDR2 is SASEGT. Trimming cost V 1 base and J 7 bases; bases outside gene matches: 5. The CDR3 length is 17 residues. CDR3 bases: TGTGCCAGCAGTGAAGGGACTAGCGGGGGGGCGGGAAATGAGCAGTTCTTC. It translates to CASSEGTSGGAGNEQFF.

CDR3 sequence reads: CASRVRDRRPGTEAFF. DNA of the CDR3: TGTGCCAGCAGGGTCAGGGACCGGAGGCCGGGGACTGAAGCTTTCTTT. The chain carries TRBV2 and TRBJ1-1; a possible D gene is TRBD1 (5 bases). V was pared by 6 bases and J by 5 bases, with 22 bases between. The CDR3 has 16 amino acids. CDR1 and CDR2 (germline): SNHLY, FYNNEI.

The rearrangement links TRBV6-1 to TRBJ1-2; D ambiguous. Per the germline V gene, CDR1 is MNHNS and CDR2 is SASEGT. With 3 bases removed from V and 5 bases from J, the gap between germline ends came to 13 bases. The CDR3 is 14 amino acids. CDR3 nucleotide sequence: TGTGCCAGCAGTGAGGCGGCAGCGACATATGGCTACACCTTC. Its protein is CASSEAAATYGYTF.

The V and J genes are TRBV7-2 and TRBJ2-5; maybe TRBD2 (7 bases). The CDR3 is 14 amino acids. Trimming stripped 2 bases from V and 5 bases from J, with 12 bases between. Germline CDR1 is SGHTA and CDR2 is FQGNSA. CDR3 in DNA: TGTGCCAGCAGCTTACGAGGGGGAGGGGAGACCCAGTACTTC. Residues: CASSLRGGGETQYF. The full variable domain, completed using reference TRBV7-2 and TRBJ2-5, is GAGVSQSPSNKVTEKGKDVELRCDPISGHTALYWYRQSLGQGLEFLIYFQGNSAPDKSGLPSDRFSAERTGGSVSTLTIQRTQQEDSAVYLCASSLRGGGETQYFGPGTRLLVL.

The CDR3, as DNA: TGTGCCAGTAGTCTTATGAACGAAAAACTGTTTTTT. Translation: CASSLMNEKLFF. V gene TRBV19 combines with J gene TRBJ1-4; no definite D call. V lost 5 bases and J lost 8, with 9 bases in between. Germline-derived CDR1 and CDR2 are LNHDA and SQIVND (reference sequence). CDR3 length equals 12 residues.

The CDR3 DNA sequence: TGTGCCAGTAGTATGCAGGTGGACAGCGAGGATCAGCCCCAGCATTTT. Its protein is CASSMQVDSEDQPQHF. The rearrangement uses TRBV19 and TRBJ1-5; D perhaps matches TRBD1 (6 bases). The germline V and J ends were trimmed by 3 bases and 5 bases, with 17 bases remaining between them. The V gene's germline CDR1 is LNHDA and CDR2 SQIVND (reference sequence). The CDR3 loop spans 16 amino acids.

This sequence joins TRBV6-1 and TRBJ1-6, with 9 bases identical to TRBD1. Germline lookup yields CDR1 MNHNS and CDR2 SASEGT. V shed 5 bases, J shed 0 bases, and the junction held 8 bases outside the gene matches. CDR3 length: 18 amino acids. DNA of the CDR3: TGTGCCAGCAGTCCACGGACAGGGGCTAGCTCCTATAATTCACCCCTCCACTTT. Translated, it gives CASSPRTGASSYNSPLHF.

The chain carries TRBV24-1 and TRBJ1-2; D gene unclear. The CDR3 runs to 13 residues. CDR1 is KGHDR, CDR2 SFDVKD, per germline. V dropped 3 bases and J dropped 5 bases, with 9 bases sitting between them. The CDR3 loop is CATSDGRAYGYTF. The CDR3 nucleotides are TGTGCCACCAGTGATGGGAGAGCTTATGGCTACACCTTC.

This chain connects TRBV11-2 to TRBJ2-5; D unclear. CDR3 length equals 14 residues. Germline values: CDR1 SGHAT, CDR2 FQNNGV. V was pared by 2 bases and J by 3 bases, with 10 bases between. The CDR3 loop reads CASSLPPGEETQYF. The CDR3 DNA follows: TGTGCCAGCAGCTTACCTCCTGGCGAAGAGACCCAGTACTTC.

This clonotype was detected only a few times. The chain joins TRBV30 to TRBJ2-5, with 8 bases that match TRBD1. Looked up from germline, CDR1 is GTSNPN and CDR2 is SVGIG (reference sequence). The CDR3 runs 14 residues. After removal of 2 bases from V and 5 bases from J, the junction contained 7 bases not matched to a gene. The CDR3 is CAWSRGQGRETQYF. DNA of the CDR3: TGTGCCTGGAGTAGAGGACAGGGTCGTGAGACCCAGTACTTC.

As for this clonotype: A read error may produce the germline difference seen at one junction end. V gene TRBV11-3 combines with J gene TRBJ1-2, with a weak D call TRBD1 (5 bases). Germline V CDR1 and CDR2: SGHNT, YENEEA. The CDR3 is 11 residues long. The DNA of the CDR3 is TGTGCCAGCAGCCTCCAGGGCAGGGTCCACTTC. It is translated as CASSLQGRVHF.

The rearrangement uses TRBV7-2 and TRBJ2-3; D not certain. V lost 2 bases, J lost 1 base, and 4 bases lay in between. The CDR3 consists of 13 residues. Germline CDR1 and CDR2: SGHTA and FQGNSA. The CDR3 coding sequence is TGTGCCAGCAGCTTAAGACGCACAGATACGCAGTATTTT. Protein sequence: CASSLRRTDTQYF.

The chain has TRBV21-1 and TRBJ1-3; TRBD1 is the table's D call and was not checked against the DNA. TRBV21-1 is deemed a pseudogene. CDR3 length: 19 amino acids. The CDR3, as DNA: TGTGCCAGCAGCAAACCAGGGACAGGCTCTCCTCACTCTGGAAACACCATATATTTT. It encodes CASSKPGTGSPHSGNTIYF.

In DNA, the CDR3 is TGTGCCACCAGTGAGGCCGGGGACCGTATTCAAGAGACCCAGTACTTC. This translates into CATSEAGDRIQETQYF. The rearrangement links TRBV24-1 to TRBJ2-5; perhaps D is TRBD1 or TRBD2 (5 bases each). V dropped 4 bases and J dropped 2 bases, with 16 bases sitting between them. CDR1 and CDR2 (germline): KGHDR, SFDVKD. CDR3 length: 16 residues.

This rearrangement joins TRBV24-1 to TRBJ2-5, with unresolved D. The CDR3 consists of 13 residues. CDR1 KGHDR and CDR2 SFDVKD come from the germline V gene. Trimming took 3 bases from V and 2 from J, leaving 6 bases between them. The CDR3 spells CATSDISQETQYF. The CDR3 coding sequence is TGTGCCACCAGTGATATCAGTCAAGAGACCCAGTACTTC.

The chain uses TRBV24-1 and TRBJ2-4; D is unresolved. Germline V gene lookup returns CDR1 KGHDR and CDR2 SFDVKD. This CDR3 is built from 12 residues. The V end was cut by 4 bases, the J end by 8 bases, with 8 bases between. CDR3 DNA sequence: TGTGCCACCAGTGACAATGTAGACATTCAGTACTTC. It translates to CATSDNVDIQYF.

The genes are TRBV15 and TRBJ1-1; D uncertain. The germline V gene has CDR1 LNHNV and CDR2 YYDKDF (reference sequence). The CDR3 runs 11 residues. V lost 5 bases, J lost 3 bases, and 4 bases lay in between. The CDR3 sequence is CATSYDTEAFF. The CDR3 DNA reads as TGTGCCACCAGCTACGACACTGAAGCTTTCTTT.

The chain links TRBV6-1 to TRBJ2-5; D gene ambiguous. This CDR3 spans 13 amino acids. CDR1 and CDR2 (germline): MNHNS, SASEGT. Trimming removed 6 bases at V and 2 bases at J, with 10 bases between. CDR3: CASRQLKQETQYF. The CDR3 DNA is TGTGCCAGCAGGCAACTCAAGCAAGAGACCCAGTACTTC.

This chain uses TRBV24-1 with TRBJ2-1; 13 positions agree with TRBD2. Unmatched junction bases numbered 12, after V lost 3 bases and J lost 8 bases. This CDR3 spans 18 amino acids. Per the germline V gene, CDR1 is KGHDR and CDR2 is SFDVKD. The CDR3 spells CATSDLRTSGGLRDEQFF. In DNA, the CDR3 is TGTGCCACCAGTGATCTAAGGACTAGCGGGGGTCTGAGGGATGAGCAGTTCTTC.